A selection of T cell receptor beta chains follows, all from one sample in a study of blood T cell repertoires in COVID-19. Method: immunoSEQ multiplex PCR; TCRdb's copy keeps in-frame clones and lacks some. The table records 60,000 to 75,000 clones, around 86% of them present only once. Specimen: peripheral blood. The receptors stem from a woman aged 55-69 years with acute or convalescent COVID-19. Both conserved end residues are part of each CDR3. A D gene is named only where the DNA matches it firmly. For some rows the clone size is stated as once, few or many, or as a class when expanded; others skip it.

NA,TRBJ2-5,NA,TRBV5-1,CASSWGGGAEVPTETQYF,TGCGCCAGCAGCTGGGGTGGGGGCGCAGAGGTCCCAACGGAGACCCAGTACTTC
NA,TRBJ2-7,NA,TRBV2,CASKTGIGEQYF,TGTGCCAGCAAGACAGGAATAGGGGAGCAGTACTTC
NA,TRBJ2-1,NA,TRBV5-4,CASSWHYNEQFF,TGTGCCAGCAGCTGGCACTACAATGAGCAGTTCTTC
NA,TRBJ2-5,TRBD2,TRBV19,CASSIGAGGFQETQYF,TGTGCCAGTAGTATTGGAGCGGGGGGGTTCCAAGAGACCCAGTACTTC
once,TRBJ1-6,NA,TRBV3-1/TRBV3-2,CASSQEKGVGLHF,TGTGCCAGCAGCCAAGAAAAAGGGGTCGGTCTCCACTTT
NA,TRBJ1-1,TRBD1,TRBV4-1,CASSQALQGALAEAFF,TGCGCCAGCAGCCAAGCTCTACAGGGGGCTTTGGCTGAAGCTTTCTTT
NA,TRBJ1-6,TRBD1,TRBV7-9,CASSNRTGGSPLHF,TGTGCCAGCAGCAACAGGACAGGGGGCTCACCCCTCCACTTT
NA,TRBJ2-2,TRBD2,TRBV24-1,CATSGNSGGARTGELFF,TGTGCCACCAGTGGGAATAGCGGGGGGGCCAGGACCGGGGAGCTGTTTTTT
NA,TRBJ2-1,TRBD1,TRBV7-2,CASSFRQGYDEQFF,TGTGCCAGCAGCTTCCGACAGGGTTACGATGAGCAGTTCTTC
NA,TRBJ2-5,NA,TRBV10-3,CAISDGETQYF,TGTGCCATCAGTGACGGGGAGACCCAGTACTTC
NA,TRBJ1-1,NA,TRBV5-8,CASTSGLVAMNTEAFF,TGTGCCAGCACCTCGGGACTCGTAGCCATGAACACTGAAGCTTTCTTT
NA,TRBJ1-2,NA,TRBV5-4,CASSFGGSYTF,TGTGCCAGCAGCTTTGGCGGATCGTACACCTTC
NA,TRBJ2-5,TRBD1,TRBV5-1,CASSSDRGTQYF,TGCGCCAGCAGCTCCGACAGGGGGACCCAGTACTTC
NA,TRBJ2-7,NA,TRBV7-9,CASSSPEQAEQYF,TGTGCCAGCAGCTCCCCCGAACAGGCCGAGCAGTACTTC
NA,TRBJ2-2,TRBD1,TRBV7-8,CASSSTRTGIPGELFF,TGTGCCAGCAGCTCTACCCGGACAGGGATCCCCGGGGAGCTGTTTTTT
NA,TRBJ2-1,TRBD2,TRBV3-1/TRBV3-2,CASSLRLAEQFF,TGTGCCAGCAGCTTAAGACTAGCTGAGCAGTTCTTC
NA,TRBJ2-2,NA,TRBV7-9,CASSSPRGGELFF,TGTGCCAGCAGCTCCCCAAGAGGCGGGGAGCTGTTTTTT
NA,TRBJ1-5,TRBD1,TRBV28,CASRMPGQGSNQPQHF,TGTGCCAGCAGGATGCCGGGACAGGGAAGCAATCAGCCCCAGCATTTT
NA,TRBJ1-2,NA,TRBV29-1,CSVEDLQARYGYTF,TGCAGCGTTGAAGATCTCCAGGCGCGCTATGGCTACACCTTC
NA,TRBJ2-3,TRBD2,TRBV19,CASSIASGGADTQYF,TGTGCCAGTAGTATTGCTAGCGGGGGGGCAGATACGCAGTATTTT
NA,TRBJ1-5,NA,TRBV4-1,CASSHRTASNQPQHF,TGCGCCAGCAGCCACCGGACAGCTAGCAATCAGCCCCAGCATTTT
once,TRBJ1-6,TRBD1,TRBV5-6,CASSVIPGQGKSPLHF,TGTGCCAGCAGCGTAATACCGGGACAGGGAAAATCACCCCTCCACTTT
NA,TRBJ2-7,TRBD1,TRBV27,CASSTRDRGPLLSYEQYF,TGTGCCAGCAGTACCCGGGACAGGGGGCCCCTATTGTCTTACGAGCAGTACTTC
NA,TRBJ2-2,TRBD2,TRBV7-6,CASSQGLAGTGELFF,TGTGCCAGCAGCCAGGGCCTAGCGGGCACCGGGGAGCTGTTTTTT
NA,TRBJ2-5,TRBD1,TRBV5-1,CASSAPGGETQYF,TGCGCCAGCAGCGCCCCAGGGGGAGAGACCCAGTACTTC
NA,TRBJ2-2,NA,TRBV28,CASSPQFGNTGELFF,TGTGCCAGCAGTCCCCAGTTTGGGAACACCGGGGAGCTGTTTTTT
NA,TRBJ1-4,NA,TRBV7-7,CASSLHSGTNEKLFF,TGTGCCAGCAGCCTTCACTCAGGAACTAATGAAAAACTGTTTTTT
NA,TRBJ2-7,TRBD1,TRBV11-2,CASSSIRDSAYEQYF,TGTGCCAGCAGCTCAATCCGGGACAGTGCCTACGAGCAGTACTTC
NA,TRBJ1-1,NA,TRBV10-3,CAISESRANTEAFF,TGTGCCATCAGTGAGTCGAGGGCCAACACTGAAGCTTTCTTT
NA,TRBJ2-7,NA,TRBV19,CASKKTREFSYEQYF,TGTGCCAGTAAAAAAACCCGGGAGTTCTCCTACGAGCAGTACTTC
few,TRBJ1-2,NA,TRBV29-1,CSGGHALGYTF,TGCAGCGGTGGACATGCTCTTGGCTACACCTTC
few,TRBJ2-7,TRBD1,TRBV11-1,CASSPRDRGDDEQYF,TGTGCCAGCAGCCCCCGGGACAGGGGAGACGACGAGCAGTACTTC
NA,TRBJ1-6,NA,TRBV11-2,CASSYVPTGQGRVSPLHF,TGTGCCAGCAGCTACGTCCCTACAGGGCAGGGGCGGGTTTCACCCCTCCACTTT
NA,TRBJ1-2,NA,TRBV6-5,CASSTSGQGTYGYTF,NA
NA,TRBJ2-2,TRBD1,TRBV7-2,CASRFDRATGELFF,TGTGCCAGCAGATTTGACAGGGCCACCGGGGAGCTGTTTTTT
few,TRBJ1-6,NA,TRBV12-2,CASRATGASPLHF,TGTGCAAGTCGCGCGACAGGGGCATCACCCCTCCACTTT
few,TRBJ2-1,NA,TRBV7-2,CASSLRTRLLDNEQFF,TGTGCCAGCAGCTTACGTACTAGACTTTTGGACAATGAGCAGTTCTTC
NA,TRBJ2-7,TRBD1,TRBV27,CASSLTGTGVEQYF,TGTGCCAGCAGTTTGACCGGGACAGGGGTAGAGCAGTACTTC
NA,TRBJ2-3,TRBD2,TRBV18,CASSPLRLAGDTDTQYF,TGTGCCAGCTCACCATTAAGACTAGCGGGGGACACAGATACGCAGTATTTT
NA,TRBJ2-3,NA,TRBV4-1,CASSQERGGSSTDTQYF,TGCGCCAGCAGCCAAGAAAGAGGGGGATCTAGCACAGATACGCAGTATTTT
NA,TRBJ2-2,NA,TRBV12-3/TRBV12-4,CASSRYGELFF,TGTGCCAGCAGTCGCTATGGGGAGCTGTTTTTT
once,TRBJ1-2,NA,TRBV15,CATSRGGSLDYTF,TGTGCCACCAGCAGAGGAGGGTCTCTGGACTACACCTTC
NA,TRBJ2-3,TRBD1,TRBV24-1,CATSGQGGQGDTQYF,TGTGCCACCAGTGGACAGGGAGGACAGGGAGATACGCAGTATTTT
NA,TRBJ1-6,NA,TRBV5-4,CASSILGEPLHF,TGTGCCAGCAGCATTCTAGGGGAACCCCTCCACTTT
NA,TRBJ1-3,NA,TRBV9,CASSVALGQGNTIYF,TGTGCCAGCAGCGTGGCCTTGGGACAAGGAAACACCATATATTTT
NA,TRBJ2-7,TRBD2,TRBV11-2,CASSLRLAGREQYF,TGTGCCAGCAGCTTACGTCTAGCGGGGCGCGAGCAGTACTTC